This entry features one T cell receptor (beta chain) sequence. As originally analysed: Amplified reference gene primers provided the basis for estimating nucleated cell counts. The table came from immunoSEQ multiplex PCR; TCRdb's copy has only in-frame clones and leaves some out. V, J and clone size are taken as reported in that table, and D and trimming were inferred from the DNA itself. The sample carries approximately 130,000 clones, around 85% recorded once. Trimming removed 3 bases from V and 6 bases from J; junction bases left unmatched: 4. Germline V CDR1 and CDR2: SGHKS, YYEKEE (reference sequence). The CDR3 covers 15 residues. These data belong to a study of blood T cell repertoires in COVID-19. Study details: The United States, Italy and Spain supplied acute and convalescent COVID-19 samples. T cells, B-cell-depleted T cells, or PBMCs supplied cDNA or gDNA.

Input material: peripheral blood. This chain uses TRBV5-5 with TRBJ2-3; TRBD2 agrees at 13 bases. This clonotype was sampled from a human donor in a cohort sampled during active COVID-19. CDR3 sequence (DNA): TGTGCCAGCAGCTCCGGACTAGCGGGAGCCGATACGCAGTATTTT. It specifies CASSSGLAGADTQYF.